These 3 T cell receptor beta chains were all obtained from the same sample, sequenced in a study of blood T cell repertoires in COVID-19. The repertoire was sequenced with immunoSEQ multiplex PCR; TCRdb's copy has only in-frame clones and lacks some. Of approximately 110,000 clones listed, around 84% are singletons. The sequenced sample consisted of peripheral blood. These receptor sequences come from a woman at least 80 years old with acute or convalescent COVID-19.

The CDR3 reads CASRDMLNTGELFF. CDR3 bases: TGCGCCAGCAGAGACATGCTGAACACCGGGGAGCTGTTTTTT. The chain couples TRBV5-1 to TRBJ2-2; D gene unclear. CDR1 is SGHRS, CDR2 YFSETQ, per germline. This CDR3 is built from 14 residues. V dropped 5 bases and J dropped 1 base, with 9 bases sitting between them. The full variable domain, its missing parts supplied by reference TRBV5-1 and TRBJ2-2, is KAGVTQTPRYLIKTRGQQVTLSCSPISGHRSVSWYQQTPGQGLQFLFEYFSETQRNKGNFPGRFSGRQFSNSRSEMNVSTLELGDSALYLCASRDMLNTGELFFGEGSRLTVL.

The chain uses TRBV5-1 and TRBJ2-5; 10 bases are shared with TRBD1. The germline CDR1 and CDR2 sequences are SGHRS and YFSETQ. The trim removed 3 bases at V and 5 bases at J, leaving 4 bases unmatched. The CDR3 is 14 amino acids. The CDR3 DNA sequence: TGCGCCAGCAGCTCGGGACAGGGGCACGAGACCCAGTACTTC. This encodes CASSSGQGHETQYF.

In its sample, this clone is medium-sized. The chain uses TRBV16 and TRBJ2-1; D might be TRBD2 (5 bases). The ends were cut back, 6 bases at V and 0 bases at J, with 12 bases in the middle. Germline values: CDR1 KGHSY, CDR2 FQNENV. The CDR3 is 15 amino acids. The CDR3 sequence is CASSLDWSSYNEQFF. CDR3 in DNA: TGTGCCAGCAGTCTGGACTGGAGCTCCTACAATGAGCAGTTCTTC.